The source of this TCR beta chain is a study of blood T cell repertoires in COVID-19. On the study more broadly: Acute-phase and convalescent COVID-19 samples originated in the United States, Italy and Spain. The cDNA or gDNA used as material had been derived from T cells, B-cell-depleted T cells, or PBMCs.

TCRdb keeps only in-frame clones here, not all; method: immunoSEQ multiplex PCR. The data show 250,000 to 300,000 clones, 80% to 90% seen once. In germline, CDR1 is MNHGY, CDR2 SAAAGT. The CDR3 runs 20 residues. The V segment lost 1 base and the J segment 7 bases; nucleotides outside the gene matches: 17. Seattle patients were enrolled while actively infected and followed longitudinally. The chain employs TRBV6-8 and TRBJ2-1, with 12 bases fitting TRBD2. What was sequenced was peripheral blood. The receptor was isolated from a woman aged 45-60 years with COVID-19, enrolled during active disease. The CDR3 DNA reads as TGTGCCAGCAGTTACTATGGGACCCGGCTAGCGGGAGGGAAAGCAAATGAGCAGTTCTTC. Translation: CASSYYGTRLAGGKANEQFF.